Presented here are 5 T cell receptor beta chains from one specimen sequenced in a study of blood T cells in healthy people across ages (dated by TCRdb to between 2014 and 2016). To prepare the library, 5' RACE was applied. Sequencing used an Illumina HiSeq 2500. A second PCR of roughly 7 to 11 cycles was performed with a sample-barcoded 5' primer and a J-beta primer mix. TCRdb took the public reads, trimmed them with fastp at Q25, ran MiXCR for clone calling and kept in-frame beta chains. CDR3 protein duplicates are merged, each entry listing the most common genes and DNA. The sample yields some 860,000 distinct CDR3 sequences; more than 55% were counted once. Roughly 24% of the sample is in the top ten clones. The sequencing sample was made of blood. All receptors derive from a man aged 40-55 years in good health.

This chain connects TRBV29-1 to TRBJ2-3, with TRBD1 matching over 8 bases. This CDR3 is 16 amino acids long. CDR1 SQVTM and CDR2 ANQGSEA come from the germline V gene. The trim removed 4 bases at V and 0 bases at J, leaving 9 bases unmatched. The CDR3 loop reads CSVVTGGGRSTDTQYF. DNA of the CDR3: TGCAGCGTTGTCACAGGGGGAGGTCGAAGCACAGATACGCAGTATTTT.

The chain has TRBV20-1 and TRBJ2-7; TRBD1 aligns across 10 bases. Germline CDR1 and CDR2: DFQATT and SNEGSKA (reference sequence). The J segment lost 6 bases and the V segment lost 1 base, leaving 3 bases of the junction unmatched. This CDR3 region has 13 residues. The CDR3 is CSARGQGAGEQYF. In DNA form, the CDR3 reads TGCAGTGCTAGAGGACAGGGGGCGGGCGAGCAGTACTTC.

V and J are TRBV10-3 and TRBJ2-7; D gene ambiguous. The CDR3 runs to 13 residues. Germline-derived CDR1 and CDR2 are ENHRY and SYGVKD. With 3 bases removed from V and 2 bases from J, the gap between germline ends came to 8 bases. CDR3 protein: CAISDKLPYEQYF. CDR3 DNA: TGTGCCATCAGTGATAAGCTCCCCTACGAGCAGTACTTC.

The table lists this clonotype with a count of one. V is TRBV7-2 and J is TRBJ2-5; TRBD2 aligns across 16 bases. From germline, CDR1 is SGHTA and CDR2 FQGNSA. The CDR3 covers 17 residues. After removal of 0 bases from V and 11 bases from J, the junction contained 9 bases not matched to a gene. CDR3 sequence: CASSLATGLAGGREQYF. The CDR3 bases are TGTGCCAGCAGCTTAGCGACGGGACTAGCGGGAGGGCGGGAGCAGTACTTC.

This clonotype appeared a few times. The chain couples TRBV7-9 to TRBJ1-2; D is unclear. Germline V gives CDR1 SEHNR, CDR2 FQNEAQ (reference sequence). This CDR3 has 12 residues. V was cut by 3 bases and J by 1 base, with 3 bases left in between. CDR3: CASSFNNYGYTF. In DNA form, the CDR3 reads TGTGCCAGCAGCTTTAATAACTATGGCTACACCTTC.